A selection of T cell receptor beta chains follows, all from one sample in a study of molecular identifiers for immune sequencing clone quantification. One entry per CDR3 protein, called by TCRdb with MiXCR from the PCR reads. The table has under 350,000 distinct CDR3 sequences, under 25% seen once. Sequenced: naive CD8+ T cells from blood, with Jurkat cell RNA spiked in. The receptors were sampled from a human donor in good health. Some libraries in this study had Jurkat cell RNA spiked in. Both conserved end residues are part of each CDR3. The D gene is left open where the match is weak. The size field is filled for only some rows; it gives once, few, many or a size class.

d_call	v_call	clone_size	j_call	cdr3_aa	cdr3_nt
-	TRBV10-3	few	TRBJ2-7	CAISESSGPFYEQYF	TGTGCCATCAGTGAGTCGTCAGGGCCCTTCTACGAGCAGTACTTC
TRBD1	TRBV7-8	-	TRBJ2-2	CASSTIGIRDRDTGELFF	TGTGCCAGCAGCACGATTGGGATCCGGGACAGGGACACCGGGGAGCTGTTTTTT
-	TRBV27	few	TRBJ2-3	CASSPSTDTDTQYF	TGTGCCAGCAGCCCGTCGACAGACACAGATACGCAGTATTTT
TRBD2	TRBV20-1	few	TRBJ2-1	CSARDESGGAGEQFF	TGCAGTGCTAGAGATGAAAGCGGGGGGGCTGGTGAGCAGTTCTTC
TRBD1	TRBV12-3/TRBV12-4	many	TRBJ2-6	CASSFYSWDRDFPSGANVLTF	TGTGCCAGCAGTTTTTACTCCTGGGACAGGGATTTTCCCTCTGGGGCCAACGTCCTGACTTTC
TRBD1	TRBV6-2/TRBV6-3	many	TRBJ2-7	CAIGQGYEQYF	TGTGCCATCGGACAGGGGTACGAGCAGTACTTC
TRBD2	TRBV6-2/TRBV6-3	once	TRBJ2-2	CASSYSIFLGLAGTNTGEPFF	TGTGCCAGCAGTTACTCGATTTTTTTGGGACTAGCGGGTACGAACACCGGGGAGCCGTTTTTT
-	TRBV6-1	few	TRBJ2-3	CASREQSTDTQYF	TGTGCCAGCAGAGAACAGAGCACAGATACGCAGTATTTT
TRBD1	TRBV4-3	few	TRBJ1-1	CASSQGVGQGDLLNTEAFF	TGCGCCAGCAGCCAAGGCGTAGGACAGGGAGATCTTCTGAACACTGAAGCTTTCTTT
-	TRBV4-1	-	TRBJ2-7	CASSQWDGPYEQYF	TGCGCCAGCAGCCAATGGGACGGACCCTACGAGCAGTACTTC
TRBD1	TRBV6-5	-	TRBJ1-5	CASSQTGTGSKINDQPQHF	TGTGCCAGCAGCCAAACCGGGACAGGGAGTAAAATCAATGATCAGCCCCAGCATTTT
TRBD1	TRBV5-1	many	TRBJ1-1	CASSHGTDEAFF	TGCGCCAGCAGCCACGGGACAGATGAAGCTTTCTTT
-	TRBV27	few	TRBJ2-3	CASRLTYREEDTQYF	TGTGCCAGCCGCCTTACGTACAGGGAGGAAGATACGCAGTATTTT
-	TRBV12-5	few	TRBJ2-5	CASGFWPLTGRETQYF	TGTGCTAGTGGTTTCTGGCCCCTGACAGGGAGGGAGACCCAGTACTTC
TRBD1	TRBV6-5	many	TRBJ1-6	CASSSGTGDSPLHF	TGTGCCAGCAGCTCCGGGACAGGGGATTCACCCCTCCACTTT
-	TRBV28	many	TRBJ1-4	CASSQFLAGANEKLFF	TGTGCCAGCAGTCAGTTTCTGGCGGGGGCTAATGAAAAACTGTTTTTT
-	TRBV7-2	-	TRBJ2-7	CASSLEGEQFYEQYF	TGTGCCAGCAGCTTAGAGGGGGAACAGTTCTACGAGCAGTACTTC
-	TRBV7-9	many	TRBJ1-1	CASSSQFTEAFF	TGTGCCAGCAGCTCCCAATTCACTGAAGCTTTCTTT
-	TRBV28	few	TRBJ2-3	CASSKRKAYTDTQYF	TGTGCCAGCAGTAAACGCAAAGCATACACAGATACGCAGTATTTT
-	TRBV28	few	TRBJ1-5	CASLWTVGNQPQHF	TGTGCCAGCCTATGGACCGTTGGCAATCAGCCCCAGCATTTT
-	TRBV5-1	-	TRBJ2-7	CASGPYYEQYF	TGCGCCAGCGGCCCGTACTACGAGCAGTACTTC
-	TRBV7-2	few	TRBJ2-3	CASSLVFQGGDTQYF	TGTGCCAGCAGCTTAGTATTCCAAGGGGGTGATACGCAGTATTTT
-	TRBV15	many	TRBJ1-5	CATSRDRGVTQPQHF	TGTGCCACCAGCAGAGACCGCGGGGTTACTCAGCCCCAGCATTTT
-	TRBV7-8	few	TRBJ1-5	CASSLTLPGTNQPQHF	TGTGCCAGCAGCTTAACACTCCCAGGCACTAATCAGCCCCAGCATTTT
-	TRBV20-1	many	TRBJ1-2	CSGREQAHYGYTF	TGCAGTGGCAGGGAACAGGCCCACTATGGCTACACCTTC
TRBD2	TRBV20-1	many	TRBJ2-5	CSAHGELAVQETQYF	TGCAGTGCCCACGGAGAGCTAGCGGTCCAAGAGACCCAGTACTTC
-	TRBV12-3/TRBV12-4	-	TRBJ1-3	CASSTGPSSGNTIYF	TGTGCCAGCAGTACCGGACCGAGCTCTGGAAACACCATATATTTT
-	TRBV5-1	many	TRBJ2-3	CASSLAVSTDTQYF	TGTGCCAGCAGTTTGGCAGTAAGCACAGATACGCAGTATTTT
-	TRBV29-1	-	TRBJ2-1	CSVDEGSKGAQFF	TGCAGCGTCGACGAAGGGAGTAAGGGTGCGCAGTTCTTC
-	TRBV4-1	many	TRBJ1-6	CASSLADPNNSPLHF	TGCGCCAGCAGCCTAGCCGACCCCAATAATTCACCCCTCCACTTT
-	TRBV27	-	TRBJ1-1	CASSLSTAVMNTEAFF	TGTGCCAGCAGTTTGAGTACGGCGGTTATGAACACTGAAGCTTTCTTT
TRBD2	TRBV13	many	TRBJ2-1	CASSPLSGRAGSYNEQFF	TGTGCCAGCAGCCCACTGAGCGGGAGGGCCGGTTCCTACAATGAGCAGTTCTTC
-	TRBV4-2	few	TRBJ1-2	CASSRADYGYTF	TGTGCCAGCAGCCGGGCAGACTATGGCTACACCTTC
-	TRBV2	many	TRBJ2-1	CASSEVLANEQFF	TGTGCCAGCAGTGAAGTACTAGCCAATGAGCAGTTCTTC